The 17 T cell receptor beta chains below come from one sample, sequenced in a study of graft-versus-host responses after intestinal transplantation. Antigens of these TCRs are unknown. Assay: immunoSEQ multiplex PCR; the TCRdb copy retains only in-frame clones and omits some. The repertoire holds roughly 120,000 clones, with roughly 95% as singletons. The sequencing used unstimulated CD8+ T cells sorted from spleen or lymph node cells, collected before intestinal transplant. The source is a human donor who received an intestinal transplant.

The chain links TRBV7-7 to TRBJ2-5, with 9 positions matching TRBD1. Germline V gives CDR1 SSHAT, CDR2 FNYEAQ (reference sequence). V lost 5 bases to trimming and J lost 5 bases; unmatched junction nucleotides: 12. The CDR3 contains 16 residues. The CDR3 here is CASSPYGDRVGETQYF. Here the CDR3 DNA reads TGTGCCAGCAGCCCCTACGGGGACAGGGTAGGGGAGACCCAGTACTTC.

The V and J genes are TRBV29-1 and TRBJ2-1, with TRBD2 identical over 7 bases. CDR3 size: 16 residues. CDR1 SQVTM and CDR2 ANQGSEA come from the germline V gene. V trimming: 4 bases; J trimming: 7 bases; junction bases outside the gene matches: 16. The CDR3 coding sequence is TGCAGCGTTGTCGGGCGGGAGAGATGGGTTGGGAATGAGCAGTTCTTC. It codes for CSVVGRERWVGNEQFF.

V gene TRBV4-1 combines with J gene TRBJ1-5, with D unresolved. The germline CDR1 and CDR2 sequences are MGHRA and YSYEKL. The V gene lost 3 bases and the J gene lost 3 bases, with 12 bases spanning the gap. This CDR3 has 15 amino acids. DNA of the CDR3: TGCGCCAGCAGCCACCCCGGGAGGTCCAATCAGCCCCAGCATTTT. It is translated as CASSHPGRSNQPQHF.

V usage is TRBV6-6 and J usage is TRBJ2-7; 8 bases are a match to TRBD1. The ends lost 5 bases at V and 6 bases at J; junction bases unmatched: 9. This CDR3 is 14 amino acids long. In germline, CDR1 is MNHNY, CDR2 SVGAGI (reference sequence). CDR3 DNA sequence: TGTGCCAGCAGTCCTACAGGGGGGTTTGGCGAGCAGTACTTC. This sequence encodes CASSPTGGFGEQYF.

The rearrangement joins TRBV11-3 to TRBJ2-3; D gene uncertain. CDR3 length equals 13 residues. V lost 4 bases and J 2 bases, leaving 7 bases between the germline ends. Germline V gene lookup returns CDR1 SGHNT and CDR2 YENEEA. This CDR3 reads CASSSGSTDTQYF. The CDR3 DNA is TGTGCCAGCAGCTCCGGATCCACAGATACGCAGTATTTT.

The chain carries TRBV6-6 and TRBJ2-7; TRBD1 matches at 7 bases. The CDR3 spans 16 residues. J was trimmed by 3 bases and V by 5 bases; bases with no gene match: 13. Germline V gene sequence: CDR1 MNHNY, CDR2 SVGAGI (reference sequence). The CDR3 coding sequence is TGTGCCAGCAGTCCAACGTCGGGACAGAAATTCTACGAGCAGTACTTC. Amino acids: CASSPTSGQKFYEQYF.

A note on this clone: The same CDR3 is also encoded by other DNA sequences in this sample. The chain links TRBV30 to TRBJ1-2; 7 nucleotides match TRBD1. This CDR3 contains 15 residues. CDR1 and CDR2 (germline): GTSNPN, SVGIG (reference sequence). V dropped 4 bases and J dropped 4; count of bases not matched to a gene: 12. The CDR3, as DNA: TGTGCCTGGACCCCTAGGGGACAGAGGGGCTATGGCTACACCTTC. Protein: CAWTPRGQRGYGYTF.

The V call is TRBV28, the J call TRBJ1-6; D unresolved. The V end was cut by 3 bases, the J end by 10 bases, with 16 bases between. Looked up from germline, CDR1 is MDHEN and CDR2 is SYDVKM. There are 15 residues in the CDR3. The CDR3, as DNA: TGTGCCAGCAGTTTGCGCGGCACCCTGGGGTCACCCCTCCACTTT. This codes for CASSLRGTLGSPLHF.

This chain joins TRBV9 and TRBJ2-5; 9 bases align to TRBD2. Germline lookup yields CDR1 SGDLS and CDR2 YYNGEE. The CDR3 totals 18 residues. The V gene end was trimmed by 3 bases and the J gene end by 2 bases; junction bases not matched to a gene: 14. This CDR3 reads CASSDGIEGLARQETQYF. CDR3 DNA sequence: TGTGCCAGCAGCGATGGGATTGAGGGACTAGCTAGGCAAGAGACCCAGTACTTC. Full variable domain (remainder filled in from reference TRBV9 and TRBJ2-5): DSGVTQTPKHLITATGQRVTLRCSPRSGDLSVYWYQQSLDQGLQFLIQYYNGEERAKGNILERFSAQQFPDLHSELNLSSLELGDSALYFCASSDGIEGLARQETQYFGPGTRLLVL.

The chain uses TRBV2 and TRBJ2-3; D perhaps matches TRBD2 (5 bases). Germline assignment: CDR1 SNHLY and CDR2 FYNNEI. Trimming took 1 base from V and 0 from J, leaving 5 bases between them. The CDR3 has 14 residues. CDR3 nucleotides: TGTGCCAGCAGTGAAGGGACTAGCACAGATACGCAGTATTTT. It is translated as CASSEGTSTDTQYF.

This chain joins TRBV7-9 and TRBJ2-2, with no clear D. The germline V gene has CDR1 SEHNR and CDR2 FQNEAQ (reference sequence). CDR3 length: 14 amino acids. Trimming stripped 1 base from V and 4 bases from J, with 7 bases between. DNA of the CDR3: TGTGCCAGCAGCTTAGGATGGGCCACCGGGGAGCTGTTTTTT. As protein: CASSLGWATGELFF.

The CDR3 DNA follows: TGCGCCAGCATGGGGAAGGAGGGGGCTGGGTCTGAAGCTTTCTTT. Its translation is CASMGKEGAGSEAFF. This rearrangement joins TRBV10-1 to TRBJ1-1; 7 nucleotides align to TRBD1. This CDR3 has 15 amino acids. Per the germline V gene, CDR1 is WNHNN and CDR2 is SYGVQD (reference sequence). Germline trimming cut 7 bases from V and 6 bases from J; bases unmatched to any gene: 14.

The chain links TRBV14 to TRBJ2-5, with D possibly matching TRBD1 (6 bases). Germline CDR1 reads SGHDN; CDR2 reads FVKESK. This CDR3 has 15 amino acids. V lost 0 bases to trimming and J lost 1 base, with 9 bases between them. The CDR3 bases are TGTGCCAGCAGCCAAGAAGACAGGTTCCAAGAGACCCAGTACTTC. Its translation is CASSQEDRFQETQYF.

The count of this clone is one. J is TRBJ1-5 and V is TRBV10-2, with D uncertain. Germline V gene data show CDR1 as WSHSY and CDR2 as SAAADI. The ends were cut back, 2 bases at V and 0 bases at J, with 8 bases in the middle. CDR3 size: 15 residues. This chain's CDR3 is CASSETAFSNQPQHF. The CDR3 nucleotides read TGCGCCAGCAGTGAGACAGCCTTTAGCAATCAGCCCCAGCATTTT.

The table lists this clone with a count of one. The V call is TRBV7-6, the J call TRBJ2-7, with a possible D match to TRBD2 (5 bases). V was trimmed by 5 bases and J by 4 bases, leaving 21 bases between them. This CDR3 is 16 amino acids long. Germline loops: CDR1 SGHVS, CDR2 FNYEAQ. The CDR3 spells CASSGPLEDGKYEQYF. DNA for the CDR3: TGTGCCAGCAGCGGACCCTTAGAGGACGGGAAGTACGAGCAGTACTTC.

This clone was counted a single time. The chain is built from TRBV18 and TRBJ2-5; D not resolved. V shed 4 bases and J shed 5 bases, with 5 bases lying between them. CDR3 size: 11 residues. Germline CDR1 and CDR2: KGHSH and LQKENI. CDR3 sequence (DNA): TGTGCCAGCTCACAGAGGGAGACCCAGTACTTC. It yields the protein CASSQRETQYF.

The CDR3 DNA follows: TGCGCCAGCAGCTTGGGTCAGGGATTCACTGAAGCTTTCTTT. This sequence encodes CASSLGQGFTEAFF. V and J are TRBV5-1 and TRBJ1-1; a weak D match, TRBD1 (5 bases). V lost 0 bases, J lost 4 bases, and 10 bases lay in between. CDR1 is SGHRS, CDR2 YFSETQ, per germline. The CDR3 is 14 residues long. The full variable domain, rest sourced from reference TRBV5-1 and TRBJ1-1, is KAGVTQTPRYLIKTRGQQVTLSCSPISGHRSVSWYQQTPGQGLQFLFEYFSETQRNKGNFPGRFSGRQFSNSRSEMNVSTLELGDSALYLCASSLGQGFTEAFFGQGTRLTVV.